Below, one TCR beta chain is given with its context. Its antigen is unidentified. This sample is part of a study of T cell responses to AZD1222 COVID-19 vaccine. Whole-study results and caveats: Spike-wide coverage was observed for vaccine-associated CD4 TCRs, with dominant responses at 160-218 and 743-854. Nearly half of spike-specific TCRs reportedly target variant regions that are unmutated in the B.1.351 and B.1.1.7 variants. The donors showed a predominance of white British ancestry and of females, with possible underestimation of clonal diversity. Without day 14 samples, only post-peak T cell repertoires were studied.

Germline CDR1 reads SNHLY; CDR2 reads FYNNEI. V was pared by 6 bases and J by 5 bases, with 7 bases of the junction left unmatched. The CDR3 length is 15 residues. The data were produced by immunoSEQ multiplex PCR, yet TCRdb's version contains in-frame clones alone and is incomplete. The sample lists 90,000 to 110,000 clones, approximately 90% occurring once. Source: peripheral blood, taken on day 0 of AZD1222 vaccination. This receptor was obtained from an adult in good health. This sequence joins TRBV2 and TRBJ2-1, with 10 bases that match TRBD1. The CDR3 spells CASRERTGGDNEQFF. The CDR3 bases are TGTGCCAGCAGAGAACGGACAGGGGGGGACAATGAGCAGTTCTTC.